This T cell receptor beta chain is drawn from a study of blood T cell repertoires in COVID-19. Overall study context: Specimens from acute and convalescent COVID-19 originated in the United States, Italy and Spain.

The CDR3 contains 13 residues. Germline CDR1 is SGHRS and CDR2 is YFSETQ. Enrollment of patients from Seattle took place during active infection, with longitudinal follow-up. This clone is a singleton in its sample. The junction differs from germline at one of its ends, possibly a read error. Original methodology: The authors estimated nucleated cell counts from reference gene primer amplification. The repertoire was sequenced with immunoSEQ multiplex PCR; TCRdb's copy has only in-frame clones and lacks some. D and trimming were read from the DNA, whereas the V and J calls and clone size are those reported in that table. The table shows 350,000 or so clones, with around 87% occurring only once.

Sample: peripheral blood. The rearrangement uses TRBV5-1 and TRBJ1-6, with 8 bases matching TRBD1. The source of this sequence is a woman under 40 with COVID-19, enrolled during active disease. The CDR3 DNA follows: TGTGCCAGCGGGGGACAGGAGAATTCACCCCTCCACTTT. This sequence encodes CASGGQENSPLHF.